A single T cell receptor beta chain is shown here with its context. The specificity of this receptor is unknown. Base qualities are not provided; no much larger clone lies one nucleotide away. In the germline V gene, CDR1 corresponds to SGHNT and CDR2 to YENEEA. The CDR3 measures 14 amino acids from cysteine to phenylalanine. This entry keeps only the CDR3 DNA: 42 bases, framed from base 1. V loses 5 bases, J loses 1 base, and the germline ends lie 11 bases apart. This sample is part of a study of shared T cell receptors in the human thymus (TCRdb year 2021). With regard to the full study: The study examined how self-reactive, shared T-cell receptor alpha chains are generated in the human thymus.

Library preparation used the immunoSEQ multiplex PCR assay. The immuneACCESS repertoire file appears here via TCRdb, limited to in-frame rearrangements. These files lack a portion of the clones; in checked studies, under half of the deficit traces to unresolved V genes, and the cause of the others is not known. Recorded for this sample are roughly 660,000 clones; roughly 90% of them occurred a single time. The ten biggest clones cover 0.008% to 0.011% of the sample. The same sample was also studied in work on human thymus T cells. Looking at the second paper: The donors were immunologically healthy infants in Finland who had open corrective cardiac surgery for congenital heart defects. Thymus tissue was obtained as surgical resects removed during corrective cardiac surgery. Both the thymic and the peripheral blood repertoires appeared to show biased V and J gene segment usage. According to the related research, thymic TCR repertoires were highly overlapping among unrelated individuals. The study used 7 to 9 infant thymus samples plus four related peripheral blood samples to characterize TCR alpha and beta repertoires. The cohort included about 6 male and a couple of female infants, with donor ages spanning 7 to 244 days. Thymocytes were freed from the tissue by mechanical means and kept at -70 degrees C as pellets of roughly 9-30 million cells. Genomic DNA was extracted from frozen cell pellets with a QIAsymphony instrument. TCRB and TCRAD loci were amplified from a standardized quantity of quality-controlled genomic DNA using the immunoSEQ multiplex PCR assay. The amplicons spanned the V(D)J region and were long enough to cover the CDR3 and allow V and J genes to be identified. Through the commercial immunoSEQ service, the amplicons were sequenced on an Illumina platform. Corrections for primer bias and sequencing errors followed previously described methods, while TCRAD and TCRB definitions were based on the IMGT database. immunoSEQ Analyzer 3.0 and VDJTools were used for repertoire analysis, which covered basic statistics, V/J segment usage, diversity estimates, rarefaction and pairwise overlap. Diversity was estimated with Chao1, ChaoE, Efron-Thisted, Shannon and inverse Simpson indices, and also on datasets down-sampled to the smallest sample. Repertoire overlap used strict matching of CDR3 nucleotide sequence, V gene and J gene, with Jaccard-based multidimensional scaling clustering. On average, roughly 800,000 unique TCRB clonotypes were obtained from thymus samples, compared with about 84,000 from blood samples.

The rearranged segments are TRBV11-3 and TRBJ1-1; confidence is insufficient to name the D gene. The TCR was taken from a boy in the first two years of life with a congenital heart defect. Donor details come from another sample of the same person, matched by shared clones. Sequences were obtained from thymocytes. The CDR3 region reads CASSPPPKNTEAFF. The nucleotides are TGTGCCAGCAGCCCCCCCCCAAAGAACACTGAAGCTTTCTTT.